The rows below give T cell receptor beta chains drawn from one sample of a study of persistence of HIV-infected CD4 T cells. Method: immunoSEQ multiplex PCR; TCRdb's copy keeps in-frame clones and lacks some. The data contain approximately 35,000 clones, about four fifths of them singletons. No antigen has been identified for these receptors. The specimen was CD4+ T cells sorted from PBMCs after approximately 20-hour stimulation, collected from a patient who received antiretroviral therapy. The receptors originated from an adult man with HIV who was CMV-seropositive. Both conserved end residues are trimmed from each CDR3. Rows may omit the clone size; those that give it use once, few, many or a size class.

cdr3_aa	v_call	clone_size
ASSLRPGLAGNQPQH	TRBV19	NA
ASSLGGPGETQY	TRBV5-4	NA
ASGRGKTMNTEAF	TRBV11-1	NA
ASSDRTSGGVPDTQY	TRBV18	NA
ASSQAAVGDFNEKLF	TRBV4-3	NA
ASSQGARNTEAF	TRBV3-1/TRBV3-2	NA
SARGGTLHP	TRBV20-1	NA
ASSFQGNEQF	TRBV7-8	NA
ASRGDRGRGTEAF	TRBV6-5	NA
ASSPSSSSYNSPLH	TRBV7-2	once
ACGGGFGSPLH	TRBV30	NA
ASSLVGMNTEAF	TRBV7-9	NA
ASSLSGRGNEQF	TRBV7-7	once
ASRPRTGGELF	TRBV7-2	NA
ATREQGNNSPLH	TRBV10-3	NA
ASSRSSGNTIY	TRBV28	few
ASSTGQGTLAKNIQY	TRBV5-1	NA
ASSLMVNTEAF	TRBV5-1	few
ASSHQGWSTDTQY	TRBV5-6	NA
ASSPGTGANTGELF	TRBV5-5	NA
ASSSRDRISPLH	TRBV2	few
ASSQESGAYTEAF	TRBV4-2	NA
ASSHAQLAGVLADTQY	TRBV7-2	NA
ASSPELGTEAF	TRBV18	NA
AIETGVDTIY	TRBV3-1/TRBV3-2	NA
ASSNSGGFYEQY	TRBV7-9	NA
ASSLVPYNEQF	TRBV5-1	NA
ASTLTGGDTEAF	TRBV6-5	NA
ASSAGQPNTEAF	TRBV5-1	once
ASSWGSQETQY	TRBV5-1	NA
ASTFGGGPQH	TRBV6-1	NA
ASTRTGAHGYT	TRBV19	NA
ASSQELGRRGGARGTQY	TRBV4-3	NA
ASSYAAGGSRPQH	TRBV6-2/TRBV6-3	NA
ASSQTLQSRLDYGYT	TRBV4-2	NA
AWSAFDSYTGELF	TRBV30	NA
ASSLALAGGPYEQY	TRBV5-1	NA
ASSPGQTSTDTQY	TRBV18	once
AWSPGTGAYEQY	TRBV30	NA
ASSLGTGEEQETQY	TRBV11-3	NA
ASSQLLDRGSYGYT	TRBV3-1/TRBV3-2	NA
SVEGGGLGYT	TRBV29-1	NA
SARQGAGTGELF	TRBV29-1	NA
ASSPADRPGRQY	TRBV6-5	NA